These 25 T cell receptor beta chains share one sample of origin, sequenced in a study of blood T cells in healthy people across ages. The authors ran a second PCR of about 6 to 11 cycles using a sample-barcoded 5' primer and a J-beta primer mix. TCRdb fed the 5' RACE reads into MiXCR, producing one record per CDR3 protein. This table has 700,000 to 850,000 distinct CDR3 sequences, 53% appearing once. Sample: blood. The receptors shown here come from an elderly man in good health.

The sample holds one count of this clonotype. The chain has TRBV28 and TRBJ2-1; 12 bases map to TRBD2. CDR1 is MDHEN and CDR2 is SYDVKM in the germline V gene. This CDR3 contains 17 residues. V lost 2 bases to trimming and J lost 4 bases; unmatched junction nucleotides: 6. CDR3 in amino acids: CASSLIPLAGGYNEQFF. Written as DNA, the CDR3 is TGTGCCAGCAGTTTAATCCCACTAGCGGGAGGTTACAATGAGCAGTTCTTC.

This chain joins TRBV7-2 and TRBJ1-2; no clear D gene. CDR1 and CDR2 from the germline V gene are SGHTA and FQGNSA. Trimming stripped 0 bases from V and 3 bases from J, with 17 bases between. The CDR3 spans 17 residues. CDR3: CASSLAPRVQSHYGYTF. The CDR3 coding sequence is TGTGCCAGCAGCTTAGCGCCGAGGGTACAGTCCCACTATGGCTACACCTTC.

CDR3 in DNA: TGTGCCTGGAGATGGGCCTCCTCCCCCGGGGAGCTGTTTTTT. Translated: CAWRWASSPGELFF. V gene TRBV30 combines with J gene TRBJ2-2; D unresolved. Germline V lookup: CDR1 GTSNPN, CDR2 SVGIG (reference sequence). This CDR3 has 14 residues. V gave up 3 bases and J gave up 6 bases, with 14 bases separating them. Full variable domain (missing parts from reference TRBV30 and TRBJ2-2): SQTIHQWPATLVQPVGSPLSLECTVEGTSNPNLYWYRQAAGRGLQLLFYSVGIGQISSEVPQNLSASRPQDRQFILSSKKLLLSDSGFYLCAWRWASSPGELFFGEGSRLTVL.

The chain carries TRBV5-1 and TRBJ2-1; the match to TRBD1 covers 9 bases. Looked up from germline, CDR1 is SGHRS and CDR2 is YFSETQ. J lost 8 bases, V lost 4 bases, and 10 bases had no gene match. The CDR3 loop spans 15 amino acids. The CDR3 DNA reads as TGCGCCAGCAGCCTGGACAGGGGCCCATCCGATGAGCAGTTCTTC. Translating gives CASSLDRGPSDEQFF.

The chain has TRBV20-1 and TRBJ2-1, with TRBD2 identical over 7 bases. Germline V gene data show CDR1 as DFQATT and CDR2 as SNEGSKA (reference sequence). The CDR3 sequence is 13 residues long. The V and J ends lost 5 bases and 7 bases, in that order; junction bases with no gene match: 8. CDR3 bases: TGCAGTGCTCGTAGCGGGTCGTCTAATGAGCAGTTCTTC. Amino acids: CSARSGSSNEQFF.

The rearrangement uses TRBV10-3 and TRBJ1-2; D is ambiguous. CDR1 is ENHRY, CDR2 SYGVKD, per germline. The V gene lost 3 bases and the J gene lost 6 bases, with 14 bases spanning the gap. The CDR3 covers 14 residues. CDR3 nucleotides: TGTGCCATCAGTGAAGGTCAGACTCGTGATGGCTACACCTTC. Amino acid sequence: CAISEGQTRDGYTF.

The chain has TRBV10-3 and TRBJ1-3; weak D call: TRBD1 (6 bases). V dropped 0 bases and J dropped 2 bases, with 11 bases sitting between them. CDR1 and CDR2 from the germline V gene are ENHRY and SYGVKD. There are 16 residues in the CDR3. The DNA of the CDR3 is TGTGCCATCAGTGAGTCTCCAGGGGTGGCTGGAAACACCATATATTTT. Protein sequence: CAISESPGVAGNTIYF.

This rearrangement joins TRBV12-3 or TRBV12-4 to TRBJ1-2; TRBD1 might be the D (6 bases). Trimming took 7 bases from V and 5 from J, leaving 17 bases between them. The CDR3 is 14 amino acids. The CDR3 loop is CASNRVGGAYGYTF. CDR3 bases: TGTGCCAGCAACAGAGTGGGGGGGGCGTATGGCTACACCTTC.

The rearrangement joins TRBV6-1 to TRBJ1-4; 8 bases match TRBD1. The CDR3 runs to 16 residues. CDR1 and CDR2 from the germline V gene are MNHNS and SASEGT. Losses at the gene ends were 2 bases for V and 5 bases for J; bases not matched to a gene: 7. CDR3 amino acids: CASSENSGTGNEKLFF. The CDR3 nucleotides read TGTGCCAGCAGTGAAAACTCCGGGACAGGAAATGAAAAACTGTTTTTT.

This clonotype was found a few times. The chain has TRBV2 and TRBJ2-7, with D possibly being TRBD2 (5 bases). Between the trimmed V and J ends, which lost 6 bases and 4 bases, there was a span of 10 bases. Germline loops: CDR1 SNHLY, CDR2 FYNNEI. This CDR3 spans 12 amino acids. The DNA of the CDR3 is TGTGCCAGCAGGGGTAGCGCATACGAGCAGTACTTC. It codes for CASRGSAYEQYF.

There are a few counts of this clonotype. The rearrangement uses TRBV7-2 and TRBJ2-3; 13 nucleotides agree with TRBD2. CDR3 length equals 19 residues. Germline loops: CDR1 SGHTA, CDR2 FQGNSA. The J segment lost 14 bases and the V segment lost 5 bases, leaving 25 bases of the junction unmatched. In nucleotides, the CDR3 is TGTGCCAGCAGCGTGGGCCGGTGGGGGGGACTAGCGGGAAACAGATACGCGTATTTT. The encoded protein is CASSVGRWGGLAGNRYAYF.

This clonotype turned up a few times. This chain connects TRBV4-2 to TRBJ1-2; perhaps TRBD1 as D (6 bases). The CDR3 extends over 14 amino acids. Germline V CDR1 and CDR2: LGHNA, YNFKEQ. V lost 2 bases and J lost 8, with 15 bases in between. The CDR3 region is CASSQTGLAGGYTF. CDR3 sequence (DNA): TGTGCCAGCAGCCAAACAGGGCTCGCTGGCGGCTACACCTTC.

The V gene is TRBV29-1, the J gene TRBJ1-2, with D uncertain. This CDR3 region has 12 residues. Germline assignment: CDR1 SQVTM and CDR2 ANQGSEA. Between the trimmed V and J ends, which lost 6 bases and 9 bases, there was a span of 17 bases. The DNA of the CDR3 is TGCAGCGTACCCTTAGGGAGGGCCCGCTACACCTTC. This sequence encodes CSVPLGRARYTF.

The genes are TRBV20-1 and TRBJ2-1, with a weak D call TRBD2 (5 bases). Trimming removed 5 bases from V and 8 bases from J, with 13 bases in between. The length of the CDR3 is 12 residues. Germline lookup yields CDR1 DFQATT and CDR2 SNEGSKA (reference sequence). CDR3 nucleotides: TGCAGTGCTCCGGACCTCGGGGATGAGCAGTTCTTC. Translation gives CSAPDLGDEQFF.

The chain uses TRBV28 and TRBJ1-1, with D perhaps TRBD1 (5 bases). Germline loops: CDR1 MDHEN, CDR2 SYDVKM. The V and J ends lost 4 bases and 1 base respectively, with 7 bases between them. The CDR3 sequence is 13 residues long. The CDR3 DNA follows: TGTGCCAGCAGTTCCGACAGGAACACTGAAGCTTTCTTT. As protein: CASSSDRNTEAFF.

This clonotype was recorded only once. CDR3 amino acids: CASSYRDFNNEQYF. The DNA for the CDR3 is TGTGCCAGCAGCTATCGGGACTTCAACAATGAGCAGTACTTC. The rearrangement joins TRBV13 to TRBJ2-7; a possible D gene is TRBD2 (6 bases). Germline loops: CDR1 PRHDT, CDR2 FYEKMQ (reference sequence). The V and J ends lost 4 bases and 7 bases respectively, with 17 bases between them. The CDR3 is 14 amino acids.

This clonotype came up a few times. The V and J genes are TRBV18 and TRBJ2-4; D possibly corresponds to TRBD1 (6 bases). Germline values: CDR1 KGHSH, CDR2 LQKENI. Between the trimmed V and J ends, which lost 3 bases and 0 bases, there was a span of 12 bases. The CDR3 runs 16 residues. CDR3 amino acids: CASSPGQIVAKNIQYF. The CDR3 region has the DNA TGTGCCAGCTCACCTGGACAGATTGTAGCCAAAAACATTCAGTACTTC. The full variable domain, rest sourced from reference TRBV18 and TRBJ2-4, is NAGVMQNPRHLVRRRGQEARLRCSPMKGHSHVYWYRQLPEEGLKFMVYLQKENIIDESGMPKERFSAEFPKEGPSILRIQQVVRGDSAAYFCASSPGQIVAKNIQYFGAGTRLSVL.

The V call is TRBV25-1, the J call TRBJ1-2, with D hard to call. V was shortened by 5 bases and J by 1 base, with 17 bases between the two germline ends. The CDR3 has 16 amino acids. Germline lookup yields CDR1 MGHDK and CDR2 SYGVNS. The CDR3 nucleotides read TGTGCCAGCAGTCACCTTATATCAGGCAGTAACTATGGCTACACCTTC. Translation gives CASSHLISGSNYGYTF.

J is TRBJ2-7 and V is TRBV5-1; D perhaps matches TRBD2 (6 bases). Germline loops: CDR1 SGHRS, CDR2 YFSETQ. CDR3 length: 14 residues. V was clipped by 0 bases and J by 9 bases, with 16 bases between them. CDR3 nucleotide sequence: TGCGCCAGCAGCTTGGGGGACTTTTCCCTGGGGCAGTACTTC. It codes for CASSLGDFSLGQYF.

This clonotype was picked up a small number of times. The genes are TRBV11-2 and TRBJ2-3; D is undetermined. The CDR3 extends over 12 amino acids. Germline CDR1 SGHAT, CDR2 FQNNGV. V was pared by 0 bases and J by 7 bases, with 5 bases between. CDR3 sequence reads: CASSLESYTQYF. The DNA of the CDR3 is TGTGCCAGCAGCTTAGAGAGTTATACGCAGTATTTT.

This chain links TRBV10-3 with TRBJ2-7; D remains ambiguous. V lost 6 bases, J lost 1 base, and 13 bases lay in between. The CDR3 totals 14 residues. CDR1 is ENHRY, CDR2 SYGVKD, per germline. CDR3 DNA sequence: TGTGCCATCAGGGACCCGACCTCATCCTACGAGCAGTACTTC. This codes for CAIRDPTSSYEQYF.

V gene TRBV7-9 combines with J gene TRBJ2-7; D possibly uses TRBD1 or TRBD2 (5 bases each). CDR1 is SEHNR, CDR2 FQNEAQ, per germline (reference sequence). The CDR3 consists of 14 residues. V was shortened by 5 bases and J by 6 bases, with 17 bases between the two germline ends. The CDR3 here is CASSPTWGSGEQYF. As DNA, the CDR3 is TGTGCCAGCAGCCCCACGTGGGGGAGTGGCGAGCAGTACTTC.

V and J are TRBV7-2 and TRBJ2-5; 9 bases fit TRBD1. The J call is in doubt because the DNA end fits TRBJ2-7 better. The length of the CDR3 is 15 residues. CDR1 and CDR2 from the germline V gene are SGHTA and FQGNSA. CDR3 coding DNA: TGTGCCAGCAGCCGTTGGACAGGGGCCTCCTACGAGCAGTACTTC. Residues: CASSRWTGASYEQYF.

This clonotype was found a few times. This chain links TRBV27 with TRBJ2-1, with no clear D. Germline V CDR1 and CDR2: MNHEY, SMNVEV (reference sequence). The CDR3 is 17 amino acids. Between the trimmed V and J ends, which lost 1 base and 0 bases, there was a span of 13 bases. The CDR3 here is CASSLFGPMSSYNEQFF. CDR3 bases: TGTGCCAGCAGTTTATTCGGCCCTATGAGCTCCTACAATGAGCAGTTCTTC.

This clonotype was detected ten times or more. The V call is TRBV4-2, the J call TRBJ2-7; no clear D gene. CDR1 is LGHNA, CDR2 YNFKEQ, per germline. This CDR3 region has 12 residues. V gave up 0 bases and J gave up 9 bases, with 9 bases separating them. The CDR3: CASSQDRARQYF. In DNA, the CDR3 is TGTGCCAGCAGCCAAGATCGGGCGAGGCAGTACTTC.